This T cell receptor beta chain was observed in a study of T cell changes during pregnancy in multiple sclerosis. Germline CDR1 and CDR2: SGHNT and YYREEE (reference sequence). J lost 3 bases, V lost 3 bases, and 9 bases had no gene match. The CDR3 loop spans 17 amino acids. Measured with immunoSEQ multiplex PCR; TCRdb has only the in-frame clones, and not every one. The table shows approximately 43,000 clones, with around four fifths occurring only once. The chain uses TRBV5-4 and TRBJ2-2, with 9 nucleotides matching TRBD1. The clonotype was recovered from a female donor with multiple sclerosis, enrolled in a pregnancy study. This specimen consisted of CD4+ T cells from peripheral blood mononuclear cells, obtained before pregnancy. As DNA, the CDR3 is TGTGCCAGCAGCTGGGGGGCACAGGGGGCGGACACCGGGGAGCTGTTTTTT. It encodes CASSWGAQGADTGELFF.